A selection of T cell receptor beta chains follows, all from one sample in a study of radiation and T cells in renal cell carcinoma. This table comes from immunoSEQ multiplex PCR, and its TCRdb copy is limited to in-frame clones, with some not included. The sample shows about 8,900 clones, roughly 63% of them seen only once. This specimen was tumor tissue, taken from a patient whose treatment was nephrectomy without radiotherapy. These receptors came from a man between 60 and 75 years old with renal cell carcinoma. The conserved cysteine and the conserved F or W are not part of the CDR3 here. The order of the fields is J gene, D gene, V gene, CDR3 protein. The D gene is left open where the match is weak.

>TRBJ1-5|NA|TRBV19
ASSIGGQPQH
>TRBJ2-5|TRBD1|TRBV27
ASSLWARTGGQETQY
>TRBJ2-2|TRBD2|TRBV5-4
ASSRTSGGTGELF
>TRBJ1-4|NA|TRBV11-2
ASGKGRGFTNEKLF
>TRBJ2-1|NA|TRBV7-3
ASSLAESSYNEQF
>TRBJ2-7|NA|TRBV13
ASSQDRYEQY
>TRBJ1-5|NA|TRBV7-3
ASSSSWPQH
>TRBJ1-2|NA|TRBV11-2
ASSLRRAGTNYGYT
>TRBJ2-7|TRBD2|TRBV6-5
ASSQSGRANEQY
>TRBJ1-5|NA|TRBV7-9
ASSQTPKYQPQH
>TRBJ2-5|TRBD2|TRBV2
ASSEKAGGPRYQETQY
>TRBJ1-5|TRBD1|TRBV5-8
ASRARTGGNQPQH
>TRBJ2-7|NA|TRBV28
ASSRVSYEQY
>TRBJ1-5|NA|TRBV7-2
ASSSRGGGQPQH
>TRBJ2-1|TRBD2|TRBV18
ASSFLAGGLDEQF
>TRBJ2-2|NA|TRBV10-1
ASSRTSTPGELF
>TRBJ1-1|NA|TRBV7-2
ASSLVNSKAF
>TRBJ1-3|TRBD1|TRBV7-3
ASSLTGGANTIY
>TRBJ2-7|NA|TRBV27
ASSFSHAGDWYEQY
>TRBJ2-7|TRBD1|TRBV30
AWSPKGAHYEQY
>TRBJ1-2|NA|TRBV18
ASSHGAPGYGYT
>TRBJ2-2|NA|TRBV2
ASSDTDLTGELF
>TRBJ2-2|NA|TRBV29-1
SGRMDGRTGELF
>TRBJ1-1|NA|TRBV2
ASSVQNTEAF
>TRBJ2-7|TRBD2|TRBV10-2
ATATSVGEQY
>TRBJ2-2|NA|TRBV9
ASSVVGMAFANTGELF
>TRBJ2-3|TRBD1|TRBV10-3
AISETGTGSDTQY
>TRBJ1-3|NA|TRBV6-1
ASSKVSGNTIY
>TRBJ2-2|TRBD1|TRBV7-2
ASSLAQGTGIPNAGELF
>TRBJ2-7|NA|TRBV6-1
ASSLAGYEQY
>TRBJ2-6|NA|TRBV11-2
ASSLTGANVLT
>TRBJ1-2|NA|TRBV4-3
ASSQVLGGRGYT
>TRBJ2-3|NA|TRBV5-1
ASSSSPGTDTQY